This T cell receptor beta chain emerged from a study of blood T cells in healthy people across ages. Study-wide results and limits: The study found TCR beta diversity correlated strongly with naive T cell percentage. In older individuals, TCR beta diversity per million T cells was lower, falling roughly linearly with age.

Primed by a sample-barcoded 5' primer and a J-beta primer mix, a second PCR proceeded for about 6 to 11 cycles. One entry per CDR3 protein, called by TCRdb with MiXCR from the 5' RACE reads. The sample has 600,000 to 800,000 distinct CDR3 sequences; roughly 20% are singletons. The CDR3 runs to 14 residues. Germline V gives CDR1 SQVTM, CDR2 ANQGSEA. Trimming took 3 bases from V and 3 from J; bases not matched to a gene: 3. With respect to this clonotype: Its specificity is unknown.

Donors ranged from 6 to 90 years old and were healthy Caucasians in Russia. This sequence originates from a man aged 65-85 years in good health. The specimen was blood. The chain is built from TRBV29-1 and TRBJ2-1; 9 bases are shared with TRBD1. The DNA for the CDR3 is TGCAGCGTTGAGGGGACAGGGATCTACAATGAGCAGTTCTTC. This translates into CSVEGTGIYNEQFF.